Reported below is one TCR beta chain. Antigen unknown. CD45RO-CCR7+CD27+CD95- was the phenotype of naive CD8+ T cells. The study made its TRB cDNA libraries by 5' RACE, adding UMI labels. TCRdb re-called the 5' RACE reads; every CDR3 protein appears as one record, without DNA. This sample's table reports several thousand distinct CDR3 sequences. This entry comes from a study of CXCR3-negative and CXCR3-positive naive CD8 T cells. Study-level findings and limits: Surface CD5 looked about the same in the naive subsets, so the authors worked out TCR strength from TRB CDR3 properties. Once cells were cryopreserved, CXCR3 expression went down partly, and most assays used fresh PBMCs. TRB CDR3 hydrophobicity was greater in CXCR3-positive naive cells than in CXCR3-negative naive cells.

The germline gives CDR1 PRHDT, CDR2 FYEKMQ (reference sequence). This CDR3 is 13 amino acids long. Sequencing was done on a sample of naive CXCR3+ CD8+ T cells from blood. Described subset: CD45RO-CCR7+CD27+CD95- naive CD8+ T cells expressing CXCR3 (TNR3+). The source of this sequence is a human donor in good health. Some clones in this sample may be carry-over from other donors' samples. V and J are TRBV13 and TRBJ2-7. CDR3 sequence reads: CASSPDSSYEQYF.